This T cell receptor (beta chain) was sequenced for a study of blood T cell repertoires in COVID-19. Study-level background: The United States, Italy and Spain were the sources of the acute and convalescent COVID-19 samples. The analysed material was cDNA or gDNA that came from T cells, B-cell-depleted T cells, or PBMCs.

Original methodology: Scientists estimated how many nucleated cells there were by amplifying reference gene primers. Profiling relied on immunoSEQ multiplex PCR, and the TCRdb table lists in-frame clones only, not all of them. The V and J calls and clone size come from that table; D and trimming were worked out from the DNA. The table lists roughly 250,000 clones, around 86% of them singletons. Trimming stripped 1 base from V and 0 bases from J, with 8 bases between. Looked up from germline, CDR1 is SGHRS and CDR2 is YFSETQ. The CDR3 totals 15 residues. The chain links TRBV5-1 to TRBJ2-4; the D is unclear. This clonotype was obtained from an older woman with active or convalescent COVID-19. Sequencing was performed on peripheral blood. The CDR3 coding sequence is TGCGCCAGCAGCTTGACCCCCGGAGCCAAAAACATTCAGTACTTC. It specifies CASSLTPGAKNIQYF.